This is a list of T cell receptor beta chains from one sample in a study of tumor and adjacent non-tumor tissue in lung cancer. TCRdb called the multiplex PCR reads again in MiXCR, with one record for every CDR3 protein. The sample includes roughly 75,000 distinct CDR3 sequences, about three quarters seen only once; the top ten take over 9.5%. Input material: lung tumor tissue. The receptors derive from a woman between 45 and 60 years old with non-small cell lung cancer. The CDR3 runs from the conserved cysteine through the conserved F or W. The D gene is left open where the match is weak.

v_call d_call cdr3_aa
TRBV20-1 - CSARGSTDTRYF
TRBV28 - CASSLSKLVYEHYF
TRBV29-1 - CSARTEDTVAFF
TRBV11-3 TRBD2 CASSSELEGGLQFF
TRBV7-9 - CASSSVSVGDLEQFF
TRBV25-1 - CASSRRTASTDTQYF
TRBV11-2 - CASSLDVARVGRGTDTQYF
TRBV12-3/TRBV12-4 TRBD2 CASSLPGLAPGTGELVF
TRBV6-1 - CASRDTPMEQYF
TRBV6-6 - CASSAQGHTNTQYF
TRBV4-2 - CVSSQAREESTDTQYF
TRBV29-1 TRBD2 CSIEGTSGAYYNKQFF
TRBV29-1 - CSVAGTSNEELFF
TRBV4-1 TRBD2 CASSHPGVAGGPRYNEQFF
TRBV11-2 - CQQPHPGKCYEQYF
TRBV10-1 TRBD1 CTSSPTGMTETQYF
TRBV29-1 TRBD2 CSVISGRGGTQYF
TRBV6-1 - CTSSRGGTDTQYF
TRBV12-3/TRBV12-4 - CASAPSFGKTIYF
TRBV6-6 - CASYPSRTKETQYF
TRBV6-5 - CASTSRVGQNIQHF
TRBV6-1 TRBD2 CASGEHTGGGNEQFF
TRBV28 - CASRPTGYQPQHF
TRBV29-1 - CGQRSYNEQFF
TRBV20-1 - CSARAQRGQETQYF
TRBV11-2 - CTSSFGSADNEQFF
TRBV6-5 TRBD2 CARIITSGSTNGQFF
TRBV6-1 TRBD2 CASNEHWAGETHYF
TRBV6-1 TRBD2 CASSGLAGGPDTRYF
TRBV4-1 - CTIKADFSTDTQYF
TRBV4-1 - CACSRPTANYGYTF
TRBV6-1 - CASSRSEAGRAQETQYF
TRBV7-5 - CISVPEASGNEQYF
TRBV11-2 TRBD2 CASSPHGTSVYEQYF
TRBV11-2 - CAINLNGVQGTQYF
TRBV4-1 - CDNTLRWGEGTDTQYF
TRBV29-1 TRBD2 CSVGTSGHREQYF
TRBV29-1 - CSVESGFNYEQYF
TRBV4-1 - CASSQVPGSNRPQHF
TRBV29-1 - CSVATQVAVTQYF
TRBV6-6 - CASSTQGLGQPQHF
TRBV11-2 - CASSLMIWDTQYF
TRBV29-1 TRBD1 CGLTGGADYGYTF
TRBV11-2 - CASSLGELENSPLRF
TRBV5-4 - CASSIELYNTEELFF
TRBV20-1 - CSASKGDGEQYF
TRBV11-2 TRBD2 CASSLIGTRGSSLRGDTQYF
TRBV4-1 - CASCQAETNQETHYF
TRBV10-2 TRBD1 CASSPRTGSGANVPTF
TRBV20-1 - CSASTRDGANVLTF
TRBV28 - CTSSFPPSSYNEQFF
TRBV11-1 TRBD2 CASSDPGTNELGERYF
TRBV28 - CASSSSYTENTQYF
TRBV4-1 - CTSSQVTGSYYGYTF